This T cell receptor beta chain emerged from a study of vaccination and CD4 T cells after COVID-19. CD4+ T cells that had been cultured provided DNA sequenced with the Oncomine TCR Beta short-read assay. One entry per CDR3 protein results from TCRdb running MiXCR on the PCR reads. The sample contains 19,000 or so distinct CDR3 sequences, around 45% of which appear only once. Worth noting for this clonotype: Its antigen is unknown.

Treatment meaning: roughly ten-day PBMC culture with coronavirus spike peptide pools or control peptides (ViraFEST assay). The receptor was derived from a human donor who had recovered from COVID-19. Specimen: CD4+ T cells from blood, cultured in vitro, collected after SARS-CoV-2 vaccination.

CDR3 sequence: CASSLVAGDSPLHF. The CDR3, as DNA: TGTGCCAGCAGCTTAGTCGCAGGGGATTCACCCCTCCACTTT. The chain carries TRBV7-2 and TRBJ1-6; D is perhaps TRBD1 (6 bases). The V and J ends lost 1 base and 8 bases respectively, with 9 bases between them. Germline V lookup: CDR1 SGHTA, CDR2 FQGNSA. CDR3 length: 14 residues.